Below are 15 T cell receptor beta chains sequenced from a single sample in a study of blood T cell repertoires in COVID-19 (TCRdb year 2020). Libraries were built with the immunoSEQ multiplex PCR assay. Not all clones reach the TCRdb copy of this immuneACCESS table, which keeps in-frame sequences only. Checked studies attribute under half of the gap to unresolved V genes and leave the rest unexplained. The table for this sample lists tens of thousands of clones; about 81% of them were counted only once. The ten largest clones take up around 9.2% of the sample. Sequencing was performed on peripheral blood. These receptors were obtained from a human donor in a cohort sampled during active COVID-19.

The chain uses TRBV5-1 and TRBJ2-5, with D perhaps matching TRBD2 (5 bases). Germline-derived CDR1 and CDR2 are SGHRS and YFSETQ. Trimming stripped 4 bases from V and 5 bases from J, with 12 bases between. The CDR3 loop spans 13 amino acids. The CDR3 protein is CASSRLAFETQYF. CDR3 coding DNA: TGCGCCAGCAGCCGCCTAGCCTTTGAGACCCAGTACTTC. The variable domain in full, completed from reference TRBV5-1 and TRBJ2-5, reads KAGVTQTPRYLIKTRGQQVTLSCSPISGHRSVSWYQQTPGQGLQFLFEYFSETQRNKGNFPGRFSGRQFSNSRSEMNVSTLELGDSALYLCASSRLAFETQYFGPGTRLLVL.

This clone was found once. The V and J genes are TRBV6-2 or TRBV6-3 and TRBJ2-2; 8 bases match TRBD1. CDR1 and CDR2 from the germline V gene are MNHEY and SVGEGT. This CDR3 region has 14 residues. J lost 9 bases, V lost 0 bases, and 3 bases had no gene match. The CDR3, as DNA: TGTGCCAGCAGTTACTCGGCAGGGGGCTGGGAGCTGTTTTTT. It codes for CASSYSAGGWELFF.

This clone was seen once. The sample carries other DNA sequences with the same CDR3. V usage is TRBV30 and J usage is TRBJ1-4; D gene unclear. CDR3 length equals 15 residues. Germline V gene data show CDR1 as GTSNPN and CDR2 as SVGIG (reference sequence). The V end was cut by 4 bases, the J end by 0 bases, with 12 bases between. The CDR3 coding sequence is TGTGCCTGGACCCGCACGGGTGCAACTAATGAAAAACTGTTTTTT. Translation gives CAWTRTGATNEKLFF.

The chain employs TRBV30 and TRBJ2-1, with 9 positions matching TRBD2. The CDR3 runs to 13 residues. The germline CDR1 and CDR2 sequences are GTSNPN and SVGIG (reference sequence). The trim removed 8 bases at V and 7 bases at J, leaving 9 bases unmatched. CDR3 amino acids: CAAGTSSGNEQFF. CDR3 bases: TGTGCCGCCGGGACTAGCAGTGGGAATGAGCAGTTCTTC.

The chain links TRBV6-6 to TRBJ2-3; tentatively, D is TRBD1 (7 bases). The CDR3 is 16 amino acids. Trimming shortened V by 7 bases and J by 0 bases, and 17 bases separated the two germline ends. CDR1 is MNHNY and CDR2 is SVGAGI in the germline V gene (reference sequence). The CDR3, as DNA: TGTGCCAGCAAAAGACAGGGAGGAAAGAGCACAGATACGCAGTATTTT. Amino acid sequence: CASKRQGGKSTDTQYF.

The rearrangement links TRBV7-6 to TRBJ2-7; the D gene is possibly TRBD2 (6 bases). Per germline, CDR1 SGHVS and CDR2 FNYEAQ. V lost 5 bases and J 3 bases, leaving 11 bases between the germline ends. This CDR3 has 13 residues. The CDR3 protein is CASSPTTSYEQYF. CDR3 nucleotide sequence: TGTGCCAGCAGCCCGACGACTAGCTACGAGCAGTACTTC.

This clone was seen a single time. This chain joins TRBV3-1 (or the pseudogene TRBV3-2) and TRBJ2-7; D unclear. The germline gives CDR1 LGHDT, CDR2 YNNKEL (reference sequence). The CDR3 extends over 16 amino acids. Trimming left V 6 bases short and J 2 bases short, with 20 bases between. Here the CDR3 reads CASSPSGSYKAYEQYF. DNA of the CDR3: TGTGCCAGCAGTCCCTCTGGCTCTTACAAAGCCTACGAGCAGTACTTC.

The CDR3 region is CASSPGANQPQHF. Here the CDR3 DNA reads TGTGCCAGCTCACCAGGGGCGAATCAGCCCCAGCATTTT. The chain combines TRBV18 with TRBJ1-5, with D perhaps TRBD1 (5 bases). V was clipped by 2 bases and J by 4 bases, with 6 bases between them. This CDR3 spans 13 amino acids. Germline CDR1 is KGHSH and CDR2 is LQKENI.

The rearrangement links TRBV10-3 to TRBJ2-1; 9 nucleotides line up with TRBD2. Germline lookup yields CDR1 ENHRY and CDR2 SYGVKD. J gave up 2 bases and V 3 bases, and 5 bases lay outside the gene matches. The CDR3 covers 16 residues. In nucleotides, the CDR3 is TGTGCCATCAGTGATTCTAGCGGGATTACCTACAATGAGCAGTTCTTC. This translates into CAISDSSGITYNEQFF.

The rearrangement joins TRBV6-2 or TRBV6-3 to TRBJ2-1; a possible D gene is TRBD2 (5 bases). Germline CDR1 MNHEY, CDR2 SVGEGT. The V end lost 2 bases, the J end lost 6 bases, and 20 bases lay between the germline ends. CDR3 length: 17 amino acids. The CDR3 DNA reads TGTGCCAGCAGTTACCCTTCGGACTCTTTCCTTTTCAATGAGCAGTTCTTC. As protein: CASSYPSDSFLFNEQFF.

The chain joins TRBV30 to TRBJ2-3, with no clear D. V shed 5 bases and J shed 1 base, with 10 bases lying between them. The CDR3 is 13 amino acids. The germline V gene has CDR1 GTSNPN and CDR2 SVGIG (reference sequence). This chain's CDR3 is CAWSPAGTDTQYF. The CDR3 DNA is TGTGCCTGGTCCCCGGCGGGCACAGATACGCAGTATTTT.

This clone turned up a few times. The chain has TRBV27 and TRBJ2-1; TRBD2 might be the D (5 bases). V was cut by 0 bases and J by 2 bases, with 11 bases left in between. Germline CDR1 and CDR2: MNHEY and SMNVEV (reference sequence). The CDR3 covers 16 residues. In nucleotides, the CDR3 is TGTGCCAGCAGTTTATCAAGAGGGTACGCCTACAATGAGCAGTTCTTC. Residues: CASSLSRGYAYNEQFF.

The V and J genes are TRBV28 and TRBJ2-5, with a possible D match to TRBD2 (5 bases). Germline lookup yields CDR1 MDHEN and CDR2 SYDVKM. V lost 7 bases, J lost 9 bases, and 21 bases lay in between. The length of the CDR3 is 14 residues. CDR3 loop: CASTPGGLAEAQYF. In DNA, the CDR3 is TGTGCCAGCACCCCGGGCGGGCTGGCTGAGGCCCAGTACTTC.

The chain links TRBV19 to TRBJ1-2, with TRBD1 matching 7 bases. In germline, CDR1 is LNHDA, CDR2 SQIVND (reference sequence). Unmatched junction bases numbered 10, after V lost 5 bases and J lost 4 bases. CDR3 length equals 15 residues. CDR3: CASSAYGTDPYGYTF. Here the CDR3 DNA reads TGTGCCAGTAGTGCCTACGGGACAGACCCCTATGGCTACACCTTC. The full variable domain, completed using reference TRBV19 and TRBJ1-2, is DGGITQSPKYLFRKEGQNVTLSCEQNLNHDAMYWYRQDPGQGLRLIYYSQIVNDFQKGDIAEGYSVSREKKESFPLTVTSAQKNPTAFYLCASSAYGTDPYGYTFGSGTRLTVV.

This chain connects TRBV5-1 to TRBJ2-7; 7 nucleotides line up with TRBD1. The V gene's germline CDR1 is SGHRS and CDR2 YFSETQ. J was trimmed by 4 bases and V by 2 bases; bases with no gene match: 9. The CDR3 covers 15 residues. The CDR3 protein is CASSFMTGWGYEQYF. CDR3 coding DNA: TGCGCCAGCAGCTTTATGACAGGGTGGGGTTACGAGCAGTACTTC.